What follows is one T cell receptor (beta chain) and its context. Its antigen is unknown. A much larger clonotype is one base distant, so this may be a read error. Each TCR beta library was made by quantitative 5'-RACE that incorporated molecular barcodes. TCRdb re-analysed the 5' RACE reads in MiXCR, keeping a single row per CDR3 protein. There are 200,000 to 250,000 distinct CDR3 sequences in the sample; 8% to 11% occur only once, and 21% lies in the top ten. The CDR3 length is 12 residues. The data were obtained in a study of CD8 T cells in ankylosing spondylitis. Study-wide findings and caveats: Clones linked to the disease showed a CD8+ phenotype. They occurred at relatively low frequencies in peripheral blood. One TCR beta motif, made up of several highly homologous variants, appeared characteristic of ankylosing spondylitis blood. Researchers reportedly found disease-linked clones significantly enriched in matched ankylosing spondylitis synovial fluid.

Sequencing used blood, either unsorted or a sorted T cell fraction (not recorded which). The rearrangement joins TRBV12-3 or TRBV12-4 to TRBJ2-7; D not certain. Matching the DNA end better, TRBJ2-1 makes the J call doubtful. The receptor comes from a male donor with ankylosing spondylitis or in good health (not recorded which). CDR3 residues: CASSLRSHEQFF. In DNA, the CDR3 is TGTGCCAGCAGTTTGAGGTCCCACGAGCAGTTCTTC.